These 8 T cell receptor beta chains were sequenced from one sample in a study of blood T cell repertoires in COVID-19. Generated by immunoSEQ multiplex PCR, the TCRdb table keeps only in-frame clones and is missing some. The table records 290,000 or so clones, about nine tenths of them present only once. The sequencing input was peripheral blood. These receptors were obtained from a young man with active or convalescent COVID-19.

This clone was counted at least ten times. The CDR3 protein is CASSGDSLEQFF. In nucleotides, the CDR3 is TGTGCCAGCAGTGGGGACTCCCTTGAGCAGTTCTTC. This chain uses TRBV2 with TRBJ2-1, with a weak D call TRBD2 (6 bases). In germline, CDR1 is SNHLY, CDR2 FYNNEI. The V gene lost 4 bases and the J gene lost 9 bases, with 10 bases spanning the gap. The CDR3 is 12 amino acids.

The chain recombines TRBV19 with TRBJ2-6, with D possibly TRBD1 on 5 matching bases. The CDR3 runs to 15 residues. The ends were cut back, 0 bases at V and 2 bases at J, with 5 bases in the middle. Germline V gene sequence: CDR1 LNHDA, CDR2 SQIVND (reference sequence). The CDR3 nucleotides are TGTGCCAGTAGTATAGAACAGGCTGGGGCCAACGTCCTGACTTTC. It is translated as CASSIEQAGANVLTF.

The chain employs TRBV9 and TRBJ2-2; 13 positions agree with TRBD2. The CDR3 covers 17 residues. The V segment lost 3 bases and the J segment 3 bases; nucleotides outside the gene matches: 5. In germline, CDR1 is SGDLS, CDR2 YYNGEE. Written as DNA, the CDR3 is TGTGCCAGCAGCGCGGGACTAGCGGGGTTTGACACCGGGGAGCTGTTTTTT. This sequence encodes CASSAGLAGFDTGELFF.

The chain carries TRBV27 and TRBJ2-7, with 7 bases identical to TRBD1. This CDR3 region has 13 residues. After removal of 5 bases from V and 3 bases from J, the junction contained 4 bases not matched to a gene. Germline V gene data show CDR1 as MNHEY and CDR2 as SMNVEV (reference sequence). The CDR3: CASSATGVYEQYF. DNA of the CDR3: TGTGCCAGCAGTGCAACAGGGGTCTACGAGCAGTACTTC.

Only one count was recorded for this clone. The CDR3 DNA reads TGTGCCAGCAGTTACTCGATAGAGAATACAGATACGCAGTATTTT. It translates to CASSYSIENTDTQYF. This chain connects TRBV6-5 to TRBJ2-3, with unresolved D. Trimming shortened V by 0 bases and J by 3 bases, and 10 bases separated the two germline ends. CDR1 and CDR2 from the germline V gene are MNHEY and SVGAGI. The CDR3 length is 15 residues.

This rearrangement joins TRBV6-5 to TRBJ2-2, with 7 bases identical to TRBD1. With 0 bases clipped from V and 7 bases from J, the junction kept 5 bases outside the gene matches. There are 15 residues in the CDR3. The germline CDR1 and CDR2 sequences are MNHEY and SVGAGI. CDR3 sequence reads: CASSYSEGAHGELFF. CDR3 bases: TGTGCCAGCAGTTACTCAGAGGGGGCGCACGGGGAGCTGTTTTTT.

This clone was observed a handful of times. The chain carries TRBV5-5 and TRBJ1-2; D is perhaps TRBD1 (6 bases). The germline CDR1 and CDR2 sequences are SGHKS and YYEKEE (reference sequence). V lost 1 base and J lost 6, with 13 bases in between. The CDR3 sequence is 14 residues long. The CDR3 nucleotides are TGTGCCAGCAGCTTGACCGCAGGGGTCCATGGCTACACCTTC. Translation: CASSLTAGVHGYTF.

This clone was counted only a few times. The chain combines TRBV20-1 with TRBJ1-4, with a tentative D call TRBD1 (5 bases). The CDR3 loop spans 11 amino acids. The germline V gene has CDR1 DFQATT and CDR2 SNEGSKA (reference sequence). Deletions cut 1 base from V and 10 bases from J, with 7 bases between. CDR3 nucleotide sequence: TGCAGTGCTAGAGCAGGGCGAAAACTGTTTTTT. Residues: CSARAGRKLFF.